The 26 T cell receptor beta chains below all came from one sample that was sequenced in a study of blood T cell repertoires in COVID-19. Libraries were prepared by immunoSEQ multiplex PCR; TCRdb keeps only in-frame clonotypes and omits some of them. The table includes roughly 200,000 clones, 86% detected once. The sequenced sample consisted of PBMCs or T cells enriched from blood (not recorded which). These receptors originate from a woman between 50 and 59 years old in a cohort exposed to, infected with or recovered from COVID-19 (not recorded which).

The rearrangement links TRBV11-2 to TRBJ2-3; possibly TRBD2 for D (5 bases). V was cut by 1 base and J by 4 bases, with 12 bases left in between. The V gene's germline CDR1 is SGHAT and CDR2 FQNNGV. This CDR3 comprises 15 residues. CDR3 nucleotide sequence: TGTGCCAGCAGCTTAGTTATCCGGCGGGCAGATACGCAGTATTTT. Protein product: CASSLVIRRADTQYF.

This rearrangement joins TRBV9 to TRBJ1-1; no firm D call. The CDR3 extends over 15 amino acids. V was shortened by 2 bases and J by 3 bases, with 14 bases between the two germline ends. The germline gives CDR1 SGDLS, CDR2 YYNGEE. CDR3 loop: CASSVQADPDTEAFF. The CDR3, as DNA: TGTGCCAGCAGCGTTCAGGCAGACCCTGACACTGAAGCTTTCTTT.

The chain carries TRBV7-2 and TRBJ1-1, with a possible D match to TRBD1 (5 bases). This CDR3 has 12 amino acids. Germline V gene data show CDR1 as SGHTA and CDR2 as FQGNSA. Trimming took off 5 bases at V and 4 bases at J, with 8 bases between the two ends. In DNA form, the CDR3 reads TGTGCCAGCAGCGACAGTATCACTGAAGCTTTCTTT. Protein product: CASSDSITEAFF.

The V and J genes are TRBV11-2 and TRBJ2-7, with 9 bases matching TRBD1. CDR1 is SGHAT and CDR2 is FQNNGV in the germline V gene. The CDR3 is 14 residues long. J was trimmed by 3 bases and V by 5 bases; bases with no gene match: 5. The CDR3 nucleotides are TGTGCCAGCAGCAAAGACAGGGGGGTCTACGAGCAGTACTTC. It translates to CASSKDRGVYEQYF. The full variable domain, completed using reference TRBV11-2 and TRBJ2-7, is EAGVAQSPRYKIIEKRQSVAFWCNPISGHATLYWYQQILGQGPKLLIQFQNNGVVDDSQLPKDRFSAERLKGVDSTLKIQPAKLEDSAVYLCASSKDRGVYEQYFGPGTRLTVT.

The CDR3 loop reads CASSQDSMNTEAFF. The DNA of the CDR3 is TGCGCCAGCAGCCAAGATTCCATGAACACTGAAGCTTTCTTT. V gene TRBV4-3 combines with J gene TRBJ1-1, with D uncertain. The V end was cut by 0 bases, the J end by 0 bases, with 5 bases between. The CDR3 contains 14 residues. Germline values: CDR1 LGHNA, CDR2 YSLEER.

The rearrangement joins TRBV2 to TRBJ1-3, with 7 positions matching TRBD1. With 5 bases clipped from V and 1 base from J, the junction kept 2 bases outside the gene matches. The CDR3 covers 14 residues. Germline assignment: CDR1 SNHLY and CDR2 FYNNEI. The CDR3 DNA sequence: TGTGCCAGCAGTCAGGGGGGTTCTGGAAACACCATATATTTT. It translates to CASSQGGSGNTIYF. The variable domain in full, with the rest retrieved from reference TRBV2 and TRBJ1-3, is EPEVTQTPSHQVTQMGQEVILRCVPISNHLYFYWYRQILGQKVEFLVSFYNNEISEKSEIFDDQFSVERPDGSNFTLKIRSTKLEDSAMYFCASSQGGSGNTIYFGEGSWLTVV.

J is TRBJ1-6 and V is TRBV7-2, with D possibly TRBD1 on 6 matching bases. V shed 2 bases and J shed 0 bases, with 8 bases lying between them. This CDR3 is 16 amino acids long. Per the germline V gene, CDR1 is SGHTA and CDR2 is FQGNSA. The CDR3 here is CASSLRGGSYNSPLHF. Here the CDR3 DNA reads TGTGCCAGCAGCTTAAGAGGGGGCTCCTATAATTCACCCCTCCACTTT. The complete variable domain, with remaining parts taken from reference TRBV7-2 and TRBJ1-6, reads GAGVSQSPSNKVTEKGKDVELRCDPISGHTALYWYRQSLGQGLEFLIYFQGNSAPDKSGLPSDRFSAERTGGSVSTLTIQRTQQEDSAVYLCASSLRGGSYNSPLHFGNGTRLTVT.

The CDR3 reads CASSPNGRGLGGYTF. Written as DNA, the CDR3 is TGTGCCAGCAGCCCAAACGGCAGGGGGCTTGGTGGCTACACCTTC. The genes are TRBV7-3 and TRBJ1-2, with 8 nucleotides matching TRBD1. Germline V gene data show CDR1 as SGHTA and CDR2 as FQGTGA. Trimming at V came to 5 bases and at J to 7 bases, leaving 12 bases not matched to a gene. The length of the CDR3 is 15 residues.

The chain couples TRBV25-1 to TRBJ2-1, with a tentative D call TRBD1 (6 bases). CDR1 MGHDK and CDR2 SYGVNS come from the germline V gene. V lost 4 bases and J 4 bases, leaving 14 bases between the germline ends. The CDR3 extends over 15 amino acids. The CDR3 loop is CASSAFLGTYNEQFF. The CDR3 nucleotides are TGTGCCAGCAGTGCATTTTTGGGGACATACAATGAGCAGTTCTTC.

The genes are TRBV19 and TRBJ2-7; 11 bases fit TRBD1. Germline assignment: CDR1 LNHDA and CDR2 SQIVND (reference sequence). The CDR3 contains 15 residues. V trimming: 5 bases; J trimming: 4 bases; junction bases outside the gene matches: 7. The CDR3 DNA reads TGTGCCAGTAGTCCCCGGGACAGGGGGGCGTACGAGCAGTACTTC. Encoded protein: CASSPRDRGAYEQYF.

The V gene is TRBV2, the J gene TRBJ1-2; D is undetermined. The V gene's germline CDR1 is SNHLY and CDR2 FYNNEI. The CDR3 length is 14 residues. Deletions cut 2 bases from V and 3 bases from J, with 10 bases between. In nucleotides, the CDR3 is TGTGCCAGCAGTGAATTCGAGGGCTACTATGGCTACACCTTC. Its translation: CASSEFEGYYGYTF.

The gene calls are TRBV5-1 and TRBJ2-3; TRBD1 agrees at 10 bases. V dropped 3 bases and J dropped 5; count of bases not matched to a gene: 6. The germline CDR1 and CDR2 sequences are SGHRS and YFSETQ. There are 15 residues in the CDR3. CDR3 coding DNA: TGCGCCAGCAGCTCACTCGGGACAGGGGTAGATACGCAGTATTTT. Its protein is CASSSLGTGVDTQYF.

The chain uses TRBV5-1 and TRBJ1-2; TRBD1 agrees at 9 bases. Losses at the gene ends were 1 base for V and 8 bases for J; bases not matched to a gene: 6. The CDR3 has 14 amino acids. Germline V gene lookup returns CDR1 SGHRS and CDR2 YFSETQ. The CDR3: CASSLLQGAEGYTF. The CDR3 region has the DNA TGCGCCAGCAGCTTGCTACAGGGGGCAGAGGGCTACACCTTC. Complete variable domain (other parts from reference TRBV5-1 and TRBJ1-2): KAGVTQTPRYLIKTRGQQVTLSCSPISGHRSVSWYQQTPGQGLQFLFEYFSETQRNKGNFPGRFSGRQFSNSRSEMNVSTLELGDSALYLCASSLLQGAEGYTFGSGTRLTVV.

The chain is built from TRBV10-1 and TRBJ2-2; D possibly corresponds to TRBD1 (5 bases). Trimming removed 10 bases at V and 0 bases at J, with 12 bases between. Germline V CDR1 and CDR2: WNHNN, SYGVQD (reference sequence). This CDR3 spans 14 amino acids. CDR3 sequence: CATQGSANTGELFF. The CDR3 nucleotides are TGCGCCACCCAGGGAAGCGCGAACACCGGGGAGCTGTTTTTT.

This clone was observed a handful of times. The DNA for the CDR3 is TGTGCCAGCAGCGTAAATAGCAAAGAGACCCAGTACTTC. Its translation is CASSVNSKETQYF. The rearrangement links TRBV9 to TRBJ2-5; the D is unclear. Germline CDR1 is SGDLS and CDR2 is YYNGEE. Between the trimmed V and J ends, which lost 1 base and 3 bases, there was a span of 7 bases. This CDR3 contains 13 residues. Combining the CDR3 with reference TRBV9 and TRBJ2-5 gives the whole variable domain DSGVTQTPKHLITATGQRVTLRCSPRSGDLSVYWYQQSLDQGLQFLIQYYNGEERAKGNILERFSAQQFPDLHSELNLSSLELGDSALYFCASSVNSKETQYFGPGTRLLVL.

The chain has TRBV10-2 and TRBJ2-2; weak D call: TRBD2 (5 bases). Germline-derived CDR1 and CDR2 are WSHSY and SAAADI. The CDR3 totals 15 residues. V was shortened by 5 bases and J by 3 bases, with 13 bases between the two germline ends. CDR3 residues: CASSYPFGDTGELFF. CDR3 sequence (DNA): TGCGCCAGCAGTTACCCCTTCGGGGACACCGGGGAGCTGTTTTTT.

The chain recombines TRBV27 with TRBJ1-2; D is ambiguous. V gave up 2 bases and J gave up 3 bases, with 7 bases separating them. Germline values: CDR1 MNHEY, CDR2 SMNVEV (reference sequence). CDR3 size: 13 residues. In DNA form, the CDR3 reads TGTGCCAGCAGTTTAAAGCGAGACTATGGCTACACCTTC. As protein: CASSLKRDYGYTF.

This CDR3 is CATSRTGRPSPYEQYF. In nucleotides, the CDR3 is TGTGCCACCAGCAGGACAGGGCGACCTTCTCCATACGAGCAGTACTTC. The chain joins TRBV15 to TRBJ2-7, with 7 positions matching TRBD1. CDR1 and CDR2 (germline): LNHNV, YYDKDF (reference sequence). The CDR3 loop spans 16 amino acids. Trimming at V came to 3 bases and at J to 4 bases, leaving 12 bases not matched to a gene.

The V and J genes are TRBV7-9 and TRBJ2-2; tentative D call: TRBD2 (6 bases). The CDR3 contains 17 residues. Germline CDR1 and CDR2: SEHNR and FQNEAQ (reference sequence). The ends were cut back, 5 bases at V and 6 bases at J, with 22 bases in the middle. The CDR3, as DNA: TGTGCCAGCAGCCCCCCAACGTGGAGGGTTGGGGCCGGGGAGCTGTTTTTT. Its protein is CASSPPTWRVGAGELFF. Full variable domain (missing parts from reference TRBV7-9 and TRBJ2-2): DTGVSQNPRHKITKRGQNVTFRCDPISEHNRLYWYRQTLGQGPEFLTYFQNEAQLEKSRLLSDRFSAERPKGSFSTLEIQRTEQGDSAMYLCASSPPTWRVGAGELFFGEGSRLTVL.

This rearrangement joins TRBV11-1 to TRBJ2-3, with D unclear. This CDR3 spans 14 amino acids. Germline-derived CDR1 and CDR2 are SGHAT and FQDESV (reference sequence). The germline V and J ends were trimmed by 5 bases and 0 bases, with 9 bases remaining between them. In DNA, the CDR3 is TGTGCCAGCAGCCAACTAAGTAGCACAGATACGCAGTATTTT. This gives the protein CASSQLSSTDTQYF.

CDR3 bases: TGTGCCAGCAATGCGTTCAGGGTCACAGATACGCAGTATTTT. Translation gives CASNAFRVTDTQYF. The V gene is TRBV2, the J gene TRBJ2-3, with TRBD1 as a possible D gene (5 bases). CDR3 size: 14 residues. Trimming cost V 7 bases and J 2 bases, with 13 bases left between them. The germline gives CDR1 SNHLY, CDR2 FYNNEI.

V usage is TRBV9 and J usage is TRBJ2-5, with 10 nucleotides matching TRBD1. The germline gives CDR1 SGDLS, CDR2 YYNGEE. V lost 3 bases, J lost 10 bases, and 9 bases stayed unmatched. The CDR3 covers 14 residues. This chain's CDR3 is CASSASQGQGVQYF. DNA for the CDR3: TGTGCCAGCAGCGCCAGCCAAGGACAGGGGGTCCAGTACTTC.

The CDR3 is CASSQCSGRRTGELFF. The CDR3 DNA sequence: TGTGCCAGCAGCCAATGTAGCGGGAGGCGGACCGGGGAGCTGTTTTTT. The J gene is TRBJ2-2, the V gene TRBV3-1 (or the pseudogene TRBV3-2); 10 nucleotides agree with TRBD2. This CDR3 contains 16 residues. Germline CDR1 reads LGHDT; CDR2 reads YNNKEL (reference sequence). The ends lost 2 bases at V and 5 bases at J; junction bases unmatched: 5.

The chain has TRBV11-2 and TRBJ1-2; no clear D. V lost 5 bases and J 0 bases, leaving 10 bases between the germline ends. The germline V gene encodes CDR1 SGHAT and CDR2 FQNNGV. The length of the CDR3 is 14 residues. The CDR3: CASSPRGANYGYTF. The CDR3 bases are TGTGCCAGCAGCCCAAGAGGCGCTAACTATGGCTACACCTTC.

This clone was observed once. The chain joins TRBV7-8 to TRBJ2-1, with D hard to call. Germline-derived CDR1 and CDR2 are SGHVS and FQNEAQ. This CDR3 has 14 residues. With 2 bases removed from V and 9 bases from J, the gap between germline ends came to 14 bases. The CDR3 sequence: CASSLKSRVVEQFF. In DNA, the CDR3 is TGTGCCAGCAGCTTAAAGTCCCGCGTGGTTGAGCAGTTCTTC.

This chain connects TRBV29-1 to TRBJ2-3; 8 nucleotides match TRBD1. V gave up 3 bases and J gave up 4 bases; unmatched junction bases: 9. Per the germline V gene, CDR1 is SQVTM and CDR2 is ANQGSEA. CDR3 length equals 15 residues. As DNA, the CDR3 is TGCAGCGTTGAGACAGGACAGGGTCACCCAGATACGCAGTATTTT. This encodes CSVETGQGHPDTQYF.